Listed here are 5 T cell receptor beta chains from one sample, sequenced in a study of chemoradiotherapy in HPV16-positive cancers. Data came from immunoSEQ multiplex PCR; TCRdb stores just in-frame clones and leaves some out. This table has fewer than 25,000 clones, 73% appearing once. This material was acquired from a patient who underwent chemoradiotherapy. The receptors derive from a human donor with HPV-associated anogenital cancer.

The rearrangement uses TRBV12-2 and TRBJ1-3; no check of the table's D call, TRBD1, against the DNA was made. TRBV12-2 is termed a pseudogene. This CDR3 is 14 amino acids long. The CDR3 DNA reads TGTGCAAGTTTTATCAGGTGGTCTGGAAACACCATATATTTT. Its protein is CASFIRWSGNTIYF.

This clone was detected only once. The chain has TRBV10-3 and TRBJ2-3, with unresolved D. V was pared by 2 bases and J by 1 base, with 13 bases between. Looked up from germline, CDR1 is ENHRY and CDR2 is SYGVKD. This CDR3 spans 16 amino acids. The CDR3 DNA follows: TGTGCCATCAGTGAGGTTGCTAGAGGTCGCACAGATACGCAGTATTTT. The encoded protein is CAISEVARGRTDTQYF.

The rearrangement joins TRBV11-2 to TRBJ2-7; possibly TRBD2 for D (6 bases). Trimming took 0 bases from V and 1 from J, leaving 13 bases between them. This CDR3 contains 16 residues. Germline values: CDR1 SGHAT, CDR2 FQNNGV. The CDR3 spells CASSLDGGVGSYEQYF. The CDR3, as DNA: TGTGCCAGCAGCTTAGATGGAGGGGTGGGATCCTACGAGCAGTACTTC.

This clone showed up just a few times. The V gene is TRBV2, the J gene TRBJ2-5; TRBD1 matches at 7 bases. The CDR3 has 14 residues. Germline-derived CDR1 and CDR2 are SNHLY and FYNNEI. V gave up 4 bases and J gave up 4 bases; unmatched junction bases: 6. The CDR3 region is CASSGDRVGETQYF. CDR3 DNA: TGTGCCAGCAGTGGCGACAGGGTGGGAGAGACCCAGTACTTC.

The chain couples TRBV29-1 to TRBJ1-3, with unresolved D. V gave up 5 bases and J gave up 3 bases, with 14 bases separating them. The CDR3 length is 14 residues. Germline loops: CDR1 SQVTM, CDR2 ANQGSEA. CDR3 residues: CSVIEQKSGNTIYF. As DNA, the CDR3 is TGCAGCGTTATTGAACAGAAGAGTGGAAACACCATATATTTT.